This record concerns one T cell receptor beta chain sequence. The antigen remains undetermined. At the DNA level, this CDR3 is encoded by other sequences in the same sample as well. The data derive from a study of shared clonotypes between healthy human individuals. Study information: Every donor yielded three CD4 naive, three CD4 memory, two CD8 naive and one CD8 memory plate. Notes on the study in general: Sorted-subset samples were not fully sequenced, rarefaction indicated. Naive subsets generally exceeded memory subsets in estimated richness.

Germline loops: CDR1 SGHRS, CDR2 YFSETQ. V lost 3 bases and J lost 5; bases outside the gene matches: 7. The CDR3 is 15 amino acids. Clones were read by immunoSEQ multiplex PCR, and TCRdb kept only the in-frame ones, dropping some. Here the sample spans a few million clones, roughly 93% being singletons. Caucasian adults residing in Nashville, Tennessee made up all the donors. The clonotype comes from a man between 18 and 35 years old in good health. Some clones in this sample may be carry-over from other donors' samples. The chain carries TRBV5-1 and TRBJ2-2; 7 bases align to TRBD2. What was sequenced was naive CD4+ T cells from PBMCs. The subset denotes: CD45RA+ positively selected. This CDR3 reads CASSSIAGSTGELFF. In nucleotides, the CDR3 is TGCGCCAGCAGCTCTATAGCGGGTAGTACCGGGGAGCTGTTTTTT.